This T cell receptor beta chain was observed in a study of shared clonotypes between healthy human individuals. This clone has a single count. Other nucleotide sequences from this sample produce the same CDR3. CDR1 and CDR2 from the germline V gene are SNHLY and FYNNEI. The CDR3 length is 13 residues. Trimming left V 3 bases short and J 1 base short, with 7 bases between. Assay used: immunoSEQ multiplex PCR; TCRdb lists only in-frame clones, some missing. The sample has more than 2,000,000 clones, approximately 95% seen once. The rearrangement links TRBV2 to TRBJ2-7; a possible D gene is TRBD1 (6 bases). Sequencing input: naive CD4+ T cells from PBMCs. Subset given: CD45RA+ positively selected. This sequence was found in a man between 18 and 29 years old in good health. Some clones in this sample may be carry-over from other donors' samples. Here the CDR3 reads CASSDGQSYEQYF. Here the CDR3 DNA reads TGTGCCAGCAGTGACGGACAGTCCTACGAGCAGTACTTC.